The 6 T cell receptor beta chains reported below all come from one sample, sequenced in a study of T cell responses to AZD1222 COVID-19 vaccine. Profiled with immunoSEQ multiplex PCR; TCRdb holds only in-frame clones, not every one. The sample carries more than 150,000 clones, around 88% recorded once. The sample in question was peripheral blood, obtained on day 0 of AZD1222 vaccination. The receptors shown here come from an adult in good health.

A note on this clone: The same CDR3 is also encoded by other DNA sequences in this sample. The chain uses TRBV27 and TRBJ1-2; 7 bases match TRBD1. The germline V gene encodes CDR1 MNHEY and CDR2 SMNVEV (reference sequence). The length of the CDR3 is 14 residues. V lost 5 bases and J lost 0; bases outside the gene matches: 3. This CDR3 is CASSATGTNYGYTF. CDR3 DNA sequence: TGTGCCAGCAGTGCGACAGGGACTAACTATGGCTACACCTTC.

This CDR3 is CASSLGVQGGIGANVLTF. The CDR3 coding sequence is TGTGCCAGCAGCTTGGGGGTTCAGGGAGGAATTGGGGCCAACGTCCTGACTTTC. The chain is built from TRBV7-2 and TRBJ2-6; perhaps TRBD2 as D (6 bases). The ends were cut back, 3 bases at V and 3 bases at J, with 18 bases in the middle. From germline, CDR1 is SGHTA and CDR2 FQGNSA. This CDR3 spans 18 amino acids. The full variable domain, rest sourced from reference TRBV7-2 and TRBJ2-6, is GAGVSQSPSNKVTEKGKDVELRCDPISGHTALYWYRQSLGQGLEFLIYFQGNSAPDKSGLPSDRFSAERTGGSVSTLTIQRTQQEDSAVYLCASSLGVQGGIGANVLTFGAGSRLTVL.

This chain joins TRBV5-5 and TRBJ1-6; 11 nucleotides line up with TRBD1. The CDR3 is 15 residues long. V gave up 3 bases and J gave up 10 bases; unmatched junction bases: 6. Per the germline V gene, CDR1 is SGHKS and CDR2 is YYEKEE (reference sequence). This CDR3 reads CASSSTDRGQSPLHF. CDR3 bases: TGTGCCAGCAGCTCTACGGACAGGGGGCAATCACCCCTCCACTTT.

This sequence joins TRBV5-1 and TRBJ2-1; D possibly uses TRBD1 or TRBD2 (5 bases each). V shed 6 bases and J shed 3 bases, with 13 bases lying between them. Looked up from germline, CDR1 is SGHRS and CDR2 is YFSETQ. This CDR3 contains 14 residues. CDR3: CASNSGPGYNEQFF. CDR3 nucleotide sequence: TGCGCCAGCAACTCGGGACCTGGCTACAATGAGCAGTTCTTC.

This clone was detected once. V is TRBV7-3 and J is TRBJ1-2; perhaps TRBD1 as D (5 bases). CDR3 length: 13 residues. V lost 5 bases and J 5 bases, leaving 12 bases between the germline ends. Germline V lookup: CDR1 SGHTA, CDR2 FQGTGA. CDR3 protein: CASSGQGAYGYTF. The DNA for the CDR3 is TGTGCCAGCAGCGGTCAGGGAGCTTATGGCTACACCTTC.

This clone came up a few times. V usage is TRBV6-1 and J usage is TRBJ1-3; TRBD1 is a possible D gene (6 bases). V shed 3 bases and J shed 3 bases, with 18 bases lying between them. The CDR3 runs to 17 residues. The V gene's germline CDR1 is MNHNS and CDR2 SASEGT. CDR3 sequence (DNA): TGTGCCAGCAGTGATGGACGGCGGGGGGCAGTTGGAAACACCATATATTTT. Translation gives CASSDGRRGAVGNTIYF.